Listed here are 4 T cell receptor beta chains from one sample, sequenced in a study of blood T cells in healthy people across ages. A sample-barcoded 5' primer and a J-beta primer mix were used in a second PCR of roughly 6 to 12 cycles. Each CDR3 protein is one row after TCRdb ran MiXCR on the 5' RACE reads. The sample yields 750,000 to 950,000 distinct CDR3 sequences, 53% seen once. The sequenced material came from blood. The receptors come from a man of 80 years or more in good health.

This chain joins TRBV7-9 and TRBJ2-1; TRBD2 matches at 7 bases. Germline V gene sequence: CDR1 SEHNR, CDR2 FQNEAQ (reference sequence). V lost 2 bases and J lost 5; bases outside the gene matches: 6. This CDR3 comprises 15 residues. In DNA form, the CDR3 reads TGTGCCAGCAGCTTATTTACTAGCGCCAACAATGAGCAGTTCTTC. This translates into CASSLFTSANNEQFF.

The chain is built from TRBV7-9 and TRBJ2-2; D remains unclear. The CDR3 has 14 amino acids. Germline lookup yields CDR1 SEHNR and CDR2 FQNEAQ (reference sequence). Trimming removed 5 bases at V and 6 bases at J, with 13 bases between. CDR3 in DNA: TGTGCCAGCAGCCCCATGTCCCTGTCCGGGGAGCTGTTTTTT. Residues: CASSPMSLSGELFF.

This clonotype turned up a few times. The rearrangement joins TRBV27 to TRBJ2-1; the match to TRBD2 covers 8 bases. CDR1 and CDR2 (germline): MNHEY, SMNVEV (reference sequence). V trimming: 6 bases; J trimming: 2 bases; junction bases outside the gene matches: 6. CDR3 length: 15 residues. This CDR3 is CASRPRGGPYNEQFF. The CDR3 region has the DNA TGTGCCAGCAGGCCCCGGGGGGGCCCCTACAATGAGCAGTTCTTC.

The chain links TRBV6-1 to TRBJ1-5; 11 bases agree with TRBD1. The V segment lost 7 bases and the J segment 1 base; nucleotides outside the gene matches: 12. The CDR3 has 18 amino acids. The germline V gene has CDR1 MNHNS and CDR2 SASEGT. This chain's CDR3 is CASTQAGTGGPSNQPQHF. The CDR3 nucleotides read TGTGCCAGCACCCAAGCTGGGACAGGGGGACCGAGCAATCAGCCCCAGCATTTT.